The 15 T cell receptor beta chains listed next were all sequenced from one sample in a study of T cell repertoires in breast cancer. An expanded emulsion RT-PCR with primers for all TCR V genes paired CD8+ T cell chains. During the second nested PCR, blocking oligonucleotides suppressed genes that were not paired. From the emulsion pairing reads, TCRdb called clonotypes with MiXCR, one entry per CDR3 protein. This sample has some 37,000 distinct CDR3 sequences, with 45% found just once. The sample was CD8+ T cells. These receptors originate from a pool of human donors with breast cancer or a healthy control (not recorded which).

This clonotype was counted a few times. V gene TRBV18 combines with J gene TRBJ1-5, with TRBD1 as a possible D gene (5 bases). Trimming took off 2 bases at V and 2 bases at J, with 10 bases between the two ends. The CDR3 spans 15 residues. Germline V lookup: CDR1 KGHSH, CDR2 LQKENI. The CDR3 sequence is CASSPSEGGNQPQHF. CDR3 nucleotides: TGTGCCAGCTCACCATCCGAAGGGGGCAATCAGCCCCAGCATTTT. The whole variable domain, filled in from reference TRBV18 and TRBJ1-5, reads NAGVMQNPRHLVRRRGQEARLRCSPMKGHSHVYWYRQLPEEGLKFMVYLQKENIIDESGMPKERFSAEFPKEGPSILRIQQVVRGDSAAYFCASSPSEGGNQPQHFGDGTRLSIL.

This clonotype was seen at least ten times. This chain links TRBV6-1 with TRBJ2-1; TRBD1 or TRBD2 may be the D gene (6 bases each). From germline, CDR1 is MNHNS and CDR2 SASEGT. V was clipped by 6 bases and J by 9 bases, with 12 bases between them. There are 12 residues in the CDR3. The CDR3 DNA reads TGTGCCAGCAGCCTAGGGGGAGGTGAGCAGTTCTTC. It translates to CASSLGGGEQFF.

V gene TRBV24-1 combines with J gene TRBJ2-3, with 7 bases matching TRBD2. Germline values: CDR1 KGHDR, CDR2 SFDVKD. After removal of 2 bases from V and 1 base from J, the junction contained 14 bases not matched to a gene. This CDR3 is 19 amino acids long. CDR3 residues: CATSDSTTPGGKGTDTQYF. The CDR3 region has the DNA TGTGCCACCAGTGATTCGACGACTCCGGGAGGAAAAGGCACAGATACGCAGTATTTT.

This clonotype was seen a handful of times. V usage is TRBV20-1 and J usage is TRBJ2-1, with 9 bases identical to TRBD2. CDR1 is DFQATT, CDR2 SNEGSKA, per germline (reference sequence). V trimming: 5 bases; J trimming: 2 bases; junction bases outside the gene matches: 7. There are 15 residues in the CDR3. CDR3 protein: CSAFIAGDPYNEQFF. CDR3 bases: TGCAGTGCTTTCATAGCGGGGGATCCCTACAATGAGCAGTTCTTC.

The chain combines TRBV6-2 or TRBV6-3 with TRBJ2-1, with 16 bases that match TRBD2. CDR1 is MNHEY, CDR2 SVGEGT, per germline. This CDR3 is built from 16 residues. J was trimmed by 7 bases and V by 6 bases; bases with no gene match: 6. CDR3 sequence (DNA): TGTGCCAGCAGAACGGGACTAGCGGGAGGGCTTAATGAGCAGTTCTTC. As protein: CASRTGLAGGLNEQFF.

The chain carries TRBV14 and TRBJ2-5; unclear D gene. Trimming pared 1 base from V and 7 bases from J, leaving 7 bases between. CDR1 and CDR2 (germline): SGHDN, FVKESK. The CDR3 is 12 residues long. The DNA of the CDR3 is TGTGCCAGCAGCCAAGCTGATGGGACCCAGTACTTC. Translating it yields CASSQADGTQYF.

The CDR3 sequence is CASSPRDRGRNEQFF. In DNA form, the CDR3 reads TGTGCCAGCAGCCCCCGGGACAGGGGTCGTAATGAGCAGTTCTTC. The chain has TRBV7-6 and TRBJ2-1, with 10 nucleotides matching TRBD1. Trimming took 5 bases from V and 7 from J; bases not matched to a gene: 8. The CDR3 totals 15 residues. Germline values: CDR1 SGHVS, CDR2 FNYEAQ. Full variable domain (outside the CDR3, taken from reference TRBV7-6 and TRBJ2-1): GAGVSQSPRYKVTKRGQDVALRCDPISGHVSLYWYRQALGQGPEFLTYFNYEAQQDKSGLPNDRFSAERPEGSISTLTIQRTEQRDSAMYRCASSPRDRGRNEQFFGPGTRLTVL.

The gene calls are TRBV9 and TRBJ2-3, with TRBD2 matching 16 bases. V shed 3 bases and J 1 base; nucleotides not matched to a gene: 5. Germline V gene sequence: CDR1 SGDLS, CDR2 YYNGEE. CDR3 length: 18 residues. CDR3 loop: CASSEGTSGGAGTDTQYF. The CDR3 nucleotides read TGTGCCAGCAGCGAGGGGACTAGCGGGGGGGCGGGCACAGATACGCAGTATTTT.

This clonotype came up a few times. The chain employs TRBV6-1 and TRBJ1-6; D is unclear. There are 13 residues in the CDR3. Germline loops: CDR1 MNHNS, CDR2 SASEGT. Trimming removed 5 bases from V and 6 bases from J, with 8 bases in between. The CDR3 reads CASSTGINSPLHF. CDR3 nucleotides: TGTGCCAGCAGTACCGGGATTAATTCACCCCTCCACTTT.

Sample share makes this clonotype large. A single base separates this from a much larger clone, so it may be a read error. The chain links TRBV27 to TRBJ1-1; D not resolved. Trimming took off 7 bases at V and 6 bases at J, with 9 bases between the two ends. The CDR3 is made up of 11 amino acids. Germline assignment: CDR1 MNHEY and CDR2 SMNVEV (reference sequence). CDR3 amino acids: CASISDAEAFF. In DNA, the CDR3 is TGTGCCAGCATATCGGACGCTGAAGCTTTCTTT.

About this clonotype: Sequence at one end of the junction differs from germline and may be a read error. The chain couples TRBV9 to TRBJ2-6; 7 nucleotides agree with TRBD1. CDR3 length: 18 residues. Germline V gives CDR1 SGDLS, CDR2 YYNGEE. CDR3 in amino acids: CASSPRQGPAFGADVLTF. The CDR3 bases are TGTGCCAGCAGTCCGAGACAGGGCCCAGCCTTCGGGGCCGACGTCCTGACTTTC.

This clonotype appeared a single time. At one of its ends the junction is not consistent with the germline gene, which may arise from a read error. This chain joins TRBV12-5 and TRBJ2-6; D perhaps matches TRBD1 (5 bases). Germline V gives CDR1 LGHNT, CDR2 FRNRAP. The CDR3 loop spans 14 amino acids. DNA of the CDR3: TGTGCTAGTGCGCGGAGCTCTGGGGCCAACGTCCTAACTTTC. The encoded protein is CASARSSGANVLTF.

V usage is TRBV15 and J usage is TRBJ2-7, with 7 bases lining up with TRBD2. V trimming: 5 bases; J trimming: 7 bases; junction bases outside the gene matches: 11. The CDR3 sequence is 14 residues long. Germline V gene lookup returns CDR1 LNHNV and CDR2 YYDKDF (reference sequence). The CDR3 bases are TGTGCCACCAGCGGGGGTTACGGAGCGGGAGAGCAGTACTTC. Residues: CATSGGYGAGEQYF.

Regarding this clonotype: A much larger clone differs from this one at a single base, so this may be a read error. The rearrangement uses TRBV6-2 or TRBV6-3 and TRBJ1-1; D is uncertain. CDR3 size: 13 residues. Germline CDR1 reads MNHEY; CDR2 reads SVGEGT. The DNA of the CDR3 is TGTGCCAGCAGTTACGGATTACAGATGCTAGCTCTCTTT. Amino acids: CASSYGLQMLALF.

The rearrangement links TRBV6-1 to TRBJ2-7; 10 bases fit TRBD2. Germline V lookup: CDR1 MNHNS, CDR2 SASEGT. J was trimmed by 0 bases and V by 4 bases; bases with no gene match: 3. The CDR3 totals 15 residues. The CDR3: CASSGPSGSSYEQYF. Written as DNA, the CDR3 is TGTGCCAGCAGTGGGCCTAGCGGGAGCTCCTACGAGCAGTACTTC.